These 5 T cell receptor beta chains originate from one sample sequenced in a study of OX40 agonist ivuxolimab in advanced cancers. The table came from immunoSEQ multiplex PCR; TCRdb's copy has only in-frame clones and leaves some out. The sample lists tens of thousands of clones, roughly 84% occurring once. This sample comprised CD4+ or CD8+ T cells sorted from blood, obtained in a trial of the OX40 agonist ivuxolimab. The source of these receptors is an adult with an advanced solid tumor such as melanoma, head and neck, liver or kidney cancer.

This clone occurred once. The chain combines TRBV7-9 with TRBJ2-3; TRBD1 matches 7 bases. The ends lost 3 bases at V and 3 bases at J; junction bases unmatched: 12. CDR1 is SEHNR, CDR2 FQNEAQ, per germline (reference sequence). The CDR3 covers 17 residues. Here the CDR3 DNA reads TGTGCCAGCAGCTTTAAGAGAGGGACAGTAGGAACAGATACGCAGTATTTT. It specifies CASSFKRGTVGTDTQYF.

This clone was detected once. J is TRBJ1-1 and V is TRBV6-6; tentative D call: TRBD1 (5 bases). Germline CDR1 reads MNHNY; CDR2 reads SVGAGI (reference sequence). There are 14 residues in the CDR3. Between the trimmed V and J ends, which lost 2 bases and 3 bases, there was a span of 10 bases. CDR3 coding DNA: TGTGCCAGCAGTTACGCAGGGCTGGACACTGAAGCTTTCTTT. This translates into CASSYAGLDTEAFF.

V is TRBV19 and J is TRBJ1-2, with 8 bases that match TRBD1. The CDR3 has 15 amino acids. Trimming cost V 2 bases and J 3 bases; bases outside gene matches: 5. Germline assignment: CDR1 LNHDA and CDR2 SQIVND (reference sequence). The CDR3, as DNA: TGTGCCAGTAGTATATATTCAGGGGGCGACTATGGCTACACCTTC. Translated, it gives CASSIYSGGDYGYTF.

This clone was detected only once. The V gene is TRBV5-4, the J gene TRBJ2-1, with 10 positions matching TRBD2. The germline V gene encodes CDR1 SGHNT and CDR2 YYREEE (reference sequence). Trimming took 0 bases from V and 1 from J; bases not matched to a gene: 4. The CDR3 is 17 amino acids. The DNA of the CDR3 is TGTGCCAGCAGCTTGGGGGGTAGCGGGAGGTCCTACAATGAGCAGTTCTTC. Translating gives CASSLGGSGRSYNEQFF.

The gene calls are TRBV7-9 and TRBJ2-5; maybe TRBD1 (6 bases). V was pared by 0 bases and J by 1 base, with 9 bases between. In germline, CDR1 is SEHNR, CDR2 FQNEAQ (reference sequence). This CDR3 has 15 residues. DNA for the CDR3: TGTGCCAGCAGCTTAGCTGGACAGTCCCAAGAGACCCAGTACTTC. This sequence encodes CASSLAGQSQETQYF.